A single sample gave rise to the 25 T cell receptor beta chains below, sequenced in a study of blood T cell repertoires in COVID-19. Produced via immunoSEQ multiplex PCR; TCRdb's table is partial and in-frame only. The data contain more than 200,000 clones, approximately 86% of them seen just once; the ten biggest clones take up about 1.6%. The material sequenced was PBMCs or T cells enriched from blood (not recorded which). These receptors were collected from a woman aged 45 to 65 who had recovered from COVID-19.

This chain uses TRBV7-8 with TRBJ2-3; 7 bases match TRBD1. Germline lookup yields CDR1 SGHVS and CDR2 FQNEAQ. Trimming at V came to 5 bases and at J to 2 bases, leaving 10 bases not matched to a gene. The CDR3 is 16 amino acids. The CDR3 sequence is CASSGRQGSDTDTQYF. The CDR3, as DNA: TGTGCCAGCAGCGGTCGACAGGGCTCGGACACAGATACGCAGTATTTT.

The chain links TRBV10-3 to TRBJ2-7; TRBD1 matches 8 bases. The CDR3 consists of 15 residues. Losses at the gene ends were 2 bases for V and 4 bases for J; bases not matched to a gene: 7. Germline assignment: CDR1 ENHRY and CDR2 SYGVKD. The DNA of the CDR3 is TGTGCCATCAGTGAGGGACAGGGTGCTTTTTACGAGCAGTACTTC. Translation: CAISEGQGAFYEQYF.

For this clone: Since a much larger clone is just one base distant, this may be a read error. Different DNA sequences within this sample yield the same CDR3. The rearrangement links TRBV27 to TRBJ2-7; 8 bases align to TRBD1. Germline loops: CDR1 MNHEY, CDR2 SMNVEV (reference sequence). The CDR3 has 13 residues. V shed 6 bases and J 3 bases; nucleotides not matched to a gene: 4. The CDR3 DNA reads as TGTGCCAGCAGCCCTGGACAGGGCTACGAGCAGTACTTC. Its protein product is CASSPGQGYEQYF.

This chain links TRBV6-5 with TRBJ1-2; tentative D call: TRBD1 (5 bases). V was shortened by 2 bases and J by 5 bases, with 18 bases between the two germline ends. The CDR3 is 16 amino acids. Germline CDR1 reads MNHEY; CDR2 reads SVGAGI. Here the CDR3 DNA reads TGTGCCAGCAGTTACGCGACAGAAAGGCGGCGGTATGGCTACACCTTC. Encoded protein: CASSYATERRRYGYTF.

The J gene is TRBJ1-5, the V gene TRBV6-6; the match to TRBD1 covers 7 bases. CDR3 length equals 12 residues. CDR1 and CDR2 from the germline V gene are MNHNY and SVGAGI (reference sequence). V was pared by 4 bases and J by 7 bases, with 1 base of the junction left unmatched. The CDR3 nucleotides are TGTGCCAGCAGTTCAGGGGGACAGCCCCAGCATTTT. It translates to CASSSGGQPQHF.

This chain links TRBV28 with TRBJ1-2; D possibly corresponds to TRBD1 (5 bases). The germline gives CDR1 MDHEN, CDR2 SYDVKM. The CDR3 runs to 12 residues. V shed 8 bases and J shed 3 bases, with 10 bases lying between them. CDR3 in amino acids: CASVREDYGYTF. The CDR3 DNA is TGTGCCAGCGTCAGGGAGGACTATGGCTACACCTTC.

This clone has a single count. The V gene is TRBV6-5, the J gene TRBJ1-2; a weak D match, TRBD1 (6 bases). The V end was cut by 2 bases, the J end by 6 bases, with 10 bases between. The CDR3 is 13 residues long. Looked up from germline, CDR1 is MNHEY and CDR2 is SVGAGI. CDR3 DNA sequence: TGTGCCAGCAGTTACGCAGGGGTTCATGGCTACACCTTC. Translated: CASSYAGVHGYTF.

CDR3 sequence: CASSLTDGDEQYF. The CDR3 DNA follows: TGTGCCAGCAGCCTAACGGACGGGGACGAGCAGTACTTC. V is TRBV11-1 and J is TRBJ2-7; D perhaps matches TRBD2 (5 bases). V was shortened by 5 bases and J by 5 bases, with 13 bases between the two germline ends. The germline CDR1 and CDR2 sequences are SGHAT and FQDESV (reference sequence). The CDR3 is 13 amino acids.

The chain couples TRBV11-2 to TRBJ1-6; tentatively, D is TRBD1 (5 bases). V lost 0 bases, J lost 7 bases, and 10 bases lay in between. Germline V lookup: CDR1 SGHAT, CDR2 FQNNGV. The CDR3 runs 15 residues. CDR3 DNA: TGTGCCAGCAGCTTAGATTTGGGGGGGAATTCACCCCTCCACTTT. This encodes CASSLDLGGNSPLHF.

This clone was seen just once. DNA of the CDR3: TGTGCCACGAAGACTAGCGGGGCTGGATCCGGGGAGCTGTTTTTT. Its protein product is CATKTSGAGSGELFF. This chain joins TRBV28 and TRBJ2-2, with 11 bases that match TRBD2. CDR3 length equals 15 residues. V trimming: 10 bases; J trimming: 6 bases; junction bases outside the gene matches: 10. Germline V gene data show CDR1 as MDHEN and CDR2 as SYDVKM.

The genes are TRBV9 and TRBJ2-2, with a weak D call TRBD1 (6 bases). The CDR3 length is 17 residues. The V gene lost 4 bases and the J gene lost 1 base, with 17 bases spanning the gap. Germline CDR1 reads SGDLS; CDR2 reads YYNGEE. The CDR3 DNA sequence: TGTGCCAGCAGCTTCCGGTTTGGGACAAAGAACACCGGGGAGCTGTTTTTT. This translates into CASSFRFGTKNTGELFF.

The chain links TRBV10-3 to TRBJ1-2, with 7 bases fitting TRBD1. V shed 3 bases, J shed 3 bases, and the junction held 1 base outside the gene matches. The CDR3 loop spans 13 amino acids. CDR1 and CDR2 from the germline V gene are ENHRY and SYGVKD. In DNA, the CDR3 is TGTGCCATCAGTGACGGACAGGACTATGGCTACACCTTC. Amino acid sequence: CAISDGQDYGYTF.

The CDR3 loop reads CASRIGASPLHF. The DNA of the CDR3 is TGTGCCAGCAGAATTGGGGCTTCACCCCTCCACTTT. This chain connects TRBV6-5 to TRBJ1-6, with D possibly being TRBD1 (5 bases). There are 12 residues in the CDR3. Germline CDR1 reads MNHEY; CDR2 reads SVGAGI. Trimming took 6 bases from V and 9 from J, leaving 9 bases between them.

The chain employs TRBV4-1 and TRBJ1-4; D unclear. The CDR3 contains 15 residues. Between the trimmed V and J ends, which lost 6 bases and 7 bases, there was a span of 18 bases. Germline V gene lookup returns CDR1 MGHRA and CDR2 YSYEKL. The CDR3 loop reads CASRAKSSEGEKLFF. The CDR3 nucleotides read TGCGCCAGCAGAGCCAAGTCCAGCGAAGGTGAAAAACTGTTTTTT.

The chain has TRBV18 and TRBJ2-2; D unresolved. This CDR3 comprises 16 residues. The germline V gene has CDR1 KGHSH and CDR2 LQKENI. Trimming took 2 bases from V and 1 from J, leaving 11 bases between them. The CDR3 bases are TGTGCCAGCTCACCATTTCTGGCAGGGAACACCGGGGAGCTGTTTTTT. Protein sequence: CASSPFLAGNTGELFF. Using reference TRBV18 and TRBJ2-2 for the parts outside the CDR3, the full variable domain is NAGVMQNPRHLVRRRGQEARLRCSPMKGHSHVYWYRQLPEEGLKFMVYLQKENIIDESGMPKERFSAEFPKEGPSILRIQQVVRGDSAAYFCASSPFLAGNTGELFFGEGSRLTVL.

V and J are TRBV5-5 and TRBJ2-1, with TRBD2 matching 11 bases. This CDR3 contains 15 residues. Germline CDR1 reads SGHKS; CDR2 reads YYEKEE (reference sequence). Unmatched junction bases numbered 8, after V lost 4 bases and J lost 8 bases. The CDR3, as DNA: TGTGCCAGCAGCATTCCGGGACTAGCGGTCCATGAGCAGTTCTTC. This gives the protein CASSIPGLAVHEQFF.

The CDR3 sequence is CASSQRINYGYTF. Here the CDR3 DNA reads TGTGCCAGCAGCCAGCGGATAAACTATGGCTACACCTTC. The chain has TRBV6-5 and TRBJ1-2; D not certain. Per germline, CDR1 MNHEY and CDR2 SVGAGI. This CDR3 is built from 13 residues. Between the trimmed V and J ends, which lost 6 bases and 2 bases, there was a span of 10 bases.

The chain recombines TRBV7-9 with TRBJ2-5; TRBD2 is a possible D gene (7 bases). The CDR3 length is 17 residues. Trimming took 1 base from V and 0 from J, leaving 15 bases between them. The germline gives CDR1 SEHNR, CDR2 FQNEAQ (reference sequence). CDR3 sequence (DNA): TGTGCCAGCAGCTTAGTCGGGGGGCCCGCGGACCAAGAGACCCAGTACTTC. It encodes CASSLVGGPADQETQYF.

V is TRBV6-5 and J is TRBJ2-3; TRBD1 agrees at 8 bases. Trimming removed 0 bases from V and 3 bases from J; junction bases left unmatched: 5. Germline-derived CDR1 and CDR2 are MNHEY and SVGAGI. This CDR3 region has 16 residues. The DNA of the CDR3 is TGTGCCAGCAGTTACTCGGGGGACAGGAGTACAGATACGCAGTATTTT. Encoded protein: CASSYSGDRSTDTQYF.

The V call is TRBV7-9, the J call TRBJ2-7, with D perhaps TRBD1 (6 bases). V lost 5 bases to trimming and J lost 3 bases, with 14 bases between them. The CDR3 runs 14 residues. Per germline, CDR1 SEHNR and CDR2 FQNEAQ (reference sequence). The chain's CDR3 is CASSRTDRIYEQYF. The CDR3 DNA is TGTGCCAGCAGCCGGACAGACCGGATCTACGAGCAGTACTTC.

This clone turned up a few times. This rearrangement joins TRBV7-2 to TRBJ2-4, with 10 positions matching TRBD1. Germline values: CDR1 SGHTA, CDR2 FQGNSA. V trimming: 7 bases; J trimming: 7 bases; junction bases outside the gene matches: 7. The CDR3 extends over 14 amino acids. The DNA of the CDR3 is TGTGCCAGCATCCAGGACAGGGGGGCGAACATTCAGTACTTC. Its translation is CASIQDRGANIQYF.

This clone has a single count. The J gene is TRBJ2-2, the V gene TRBV27; D is perhaps TRBD1 (6 bases). Trimming removed 4 bases at V and 9 bases at J, with 12 bases between. Per the germline V gene, CDR1 is MNHEY and CDR2 is SMNVEV (reference sequence). The CDR3 length is 13 residues. The CDR3 nucleotides are TGTGCCAGCAGTTGGGGGCCCCCTAGGGAGCTGTTTTTT. Translated: CASSWGPPRELFF.

V usage is TRBV2 and J usage is TRBJ1-2, with 7 bases matching TRBD1. CDR1 and CDR2 from the germline V gene are SNHLY and FYNNEI. Trimming removed 4 bases from V and 6 bases from J; junction bases left unmatched: 5. This CDR3 contains 13 residues. The DNA of the CDR3 is TGTGCCAGCAGTGGGACAGGCGGCGATGGCTACACCTTC. This gives the protein CASSGTGGDGYTF.

CDR3 loop: CASSLTGASFALHF. The CDR3 region has the DNA TGTGCCAGCAGCTTAACAGGGGCAAGTTTTGCCCTCCACTTT. The V call is TRBV7-9, the J call TRBJ1-6; 7 bases line up with TRBD1. In germline, CDR1 is SEHNR, CDR2 FQNEAQ (reference sequence). The CDR3 is 14 residues long. Losses at the gene ends were 2 bases for V and 14 bases for J; bases not matched to a gene: 9.

This clone showed up just once. The V call is TRBV18, the J call TRBJ2-5; 10 positions agree with TRBD2. Germline V gene data show CDR1 as KGHSH and CDR2 as LQKENI. The CDR3 runs 14 residues. V lost 3 bases and J lost 2; bases outside the gene matches: 0. The CDR3: CASSPTSGQETQYF. For the CDR3, the DNA is TGTGCCAGCTCACCGACTAGCGGGCAAGAGACCCAGTACTTC.